These T cell receptor beta chains were read from a single sample in a study of control samples from healthy donors and cancer patients. Sequencing used immunoSEQ multiplex PCR; TCRdb keeps in-frame clones, though not all of them. The sample shows about 150,000 clones, around 88% of them seen only once. The sequencing sample was made of blood. The receptors derive from a man aged 18 to 29 in good health. Both conserved end residues are part of each CDR3. The order of the fields is D gene, V gene, J gene, clone size, CDR3 protein, CDR3 DNA. A D gene is named only where the DNA matches it firmly. The size of a clone is reported for some rows only, either as once, few or many, or as a class for expanded clones.

>-|TRBV6-2/TRBV6-3|TRBJ2-7|once
CASSLEQGGEQYF
TGTGCCAGCAGTCTAGAACAGGGAGGAGAGCAGTACTTC
>-|TRBV7-2|TRBJ2-5|-
CASSLGGQETQYF
TGTGCCAGCAGCTTAGGCGGGCAAGAGACCCAGTACTTC
>TRBD1|TRBV6-2/TRBV6-3|TRBJ1-1|-
CASSRAAGGAPFF
TGTGCCAGCAGCCGGGCCGCAGGGGGCGCCCCTTTCTTT
>-|TRBV6-2/TRBV6-3|TRBJ2-1|-
CASTPFGTLPYNEQFF
TGTGCCAGCACCCCGTTCGGGACACTTCCCTACAATGAGCAGTTCTTC
>-|TRBV6-5|TRBJ2-6|few
CASTPTHSGANVLTF
TGTGCCAGCACTCCCACGCACTCTGGGGCCAACGTCCTGACTTTC
>TRBD2|TRBV30|TRBJ2-1|-
CAWSMGGGSNEQFF
TGTGCCTGGAGCATGGGGGGGGGTAGCAATGAGCAGTTCTTC
>-|TRBV7-2|TRBJ2-5|-
CASSLLQETQETQYF
TGTGCCAGCAGCTTATTACAGGAGACCCAAGAGACCCAGTACTTC
>-|TRBV25-1|TRBJ2-1|-
CASSKEYSSYNEQFF
TGTGCCAGCTCTAAGGAATATAGCTCCTACAATGAGCAGTTCTTC
>-|TRBV7-9|TRBJ1-1|-
CASSLLPGTEAFF
TGTGCCAGCAGCTTGTTGCCAGGCACTGAAGCTTTCTTT
>TRBD1|TRBV7-2|TRBJ2-5|-
CASSPDRVQETQYF
TGTGCCAGCAGCCCGGACAGGGTCCAAGAGACCCAGTACTTC
>TRBD1|TRBV29-1|TRBJ1-3|-
CSVIRGRGGNTIYF
TGCAGCGTGATCAGGGGGCGAGGAGGAAACACCATATATTTT
>-|TRBV28|TRBJ2-5|-
CASSFATETPSDF
TGTGCCAGCAGTTTTGCGACAGAGACCCCCTCGGACTTC
>-|TRBV3-1/TRBV3-2|TRBJ1-1|-
CARTEPLMRAEAFF
TGTGCCAGGACAGAACCCCTTATGAGGGCTGAAGCTTTCTTT
>-|TRBV7-9|TRBJ2-7|once
CASSPGSGSYEQYF
TGTGCCAGCAGCCCCGGGTCGGGTAGCTACGAGCAGTACTTC
>-|TRBV28|TRBJ2-1|-
CASSFSGRGWNEQFF
TGTGCCAGCAGTTTCAGTGGTCGGGGTTGGAATGAGCAGTTCTTC
>-|TRBV6-5|TRBJ2-7|-
CASSYAPLPLYEQYF
TGTGCCAGCAGTTACGCACCGTTACCGCTCTACGAGCAGTACTTC
>TRBD2|TRBV7-9|TRBJ2-2|-
CASSPRTSLSGELFF
TGTGCCAGCAGCCCCCGGACTAGTTTATCTGGGGAGCTGTTTTTT
>-|TRBV7-8|TRBJ2-1|-
CASSLVRHNEQFF
TGTGCCAGCAGCTTGGTGCGCCACAATGAGCAGTTCTTC
>-|TRBV15|TRBJ2-7|-
CATSRDGGLSSYEQYF
TGTGCCACCAGCAGAGATGGGGGCTTGAGCTCCTACGAGCAGTACTTC
>-|TRBV30|TRBJ1-4|-
CAWGPGWGNEKLFF
TGTGCCTGGGGACCAGGGTGGGGGAATGAAAAACTGTTTTTT
>-|TRBV30|TRBJ2-7|-
CAWKGPSPYEQYF
TGTGCCTGGAAAGGGCCGAGTCCCTACGAGCAGTACTTC
>-|TRBV30|TRBJ1-2|-
CAWSVKGVHGYTF
TGTGCCTGGAGTGTTAAGGGGGTGCATGGCTACACCTTC
>-|TRBV27|TRBJ1-5|-
CASITHSPNQPQHF
TGTGCCAGCATTACTCACAGCCCCAATCAGCCCCAGCATTTT